The entry below describes one T cell receptor beta chain. Antigen unknown. TCRdb's copy holds only in-frame clones and misses some; the assay was immunoSEQ multiplex PCR. The repertoire consists of about 35,000 clones, with roughly 82% occurring once and the leading ten covering about 1.6%. Antigen-specific CD4+ T cells expanded by the ViraFEST assay with viral peptide pools were then sequenced. Upon completion of about eleven days in culture, CD4+ T cells were isolated. The participants, recipients of two vaccine doses, got either BNT162b2 or mRNA-1273. Researchers swapped half the medium for IL-2 medium on both days 3 and 7. This specimen belongs to a study of vaccination effects on CD4 cells after COVID-19. Study results and limitations: Just 1 of 255 vaccine-induced clones in healthy recipients was cross-reactive.

The germline V gene has CDR1 KGHSH and CDR2 LQKENI. V lost 2 bases and J lost 7, with 12 bases in between. This CDR3 has 14 residues. The sequenced sample was CD4+ T cells from PBMCs cultured with HCoV-NL63 spike peptides, obtained after COVID-19 vaccination. The rearrangement links TRBV18 to TRBJ1-5; weak D call: TRBD1 (5 bases). The TCR comes from a human donor who received a COVID-19 vaccine. Some clones in this sample may be carry-over from other donors' samples. The CDR3, as DNA: TGTGCCAGCTCACCAAACTGGGGGGAACAGCCCCAGCATTTT. This translates into CASSPNWGEQPQHF. The full variable domain, its missing parts supplied by reference TRBV18 and TRBJ1-5, is NAGVMQNPRHLVRRRGQEARLRCSPMKGHSHVYWYRQLPEEGLKFMVYLQKENIIDESGMPKERFSAEFPKEGPSILRIQQVVRGDSAAYFCASSPNWGEQPQHFGDGTRLSIL.